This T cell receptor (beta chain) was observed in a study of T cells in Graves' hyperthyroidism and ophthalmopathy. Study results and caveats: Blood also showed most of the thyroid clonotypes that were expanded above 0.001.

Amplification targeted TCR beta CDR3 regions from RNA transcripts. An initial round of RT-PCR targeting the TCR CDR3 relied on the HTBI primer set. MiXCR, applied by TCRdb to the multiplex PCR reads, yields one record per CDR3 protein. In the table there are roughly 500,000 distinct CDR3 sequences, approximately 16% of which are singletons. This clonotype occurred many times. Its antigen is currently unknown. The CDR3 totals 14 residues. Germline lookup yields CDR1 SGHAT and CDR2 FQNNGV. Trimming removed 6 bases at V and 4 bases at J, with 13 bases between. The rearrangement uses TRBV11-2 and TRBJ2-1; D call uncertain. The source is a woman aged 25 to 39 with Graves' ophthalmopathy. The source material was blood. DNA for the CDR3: TGTGCCAGCAGTATAAATTACTCTTACAATGAGCAGTTCTTC. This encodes CASSINYSYNEQFF.